A single sample is the source of the 30 T cell receptor beta chains below, sequenced in a study of OX40 agonist ivuxolimab in advanced cancers. TCRdb's copy holds only in-frame clones and misses some; the assay was immunoSEQ multiplex PCR. The data show 73,000 or so clones, over 75% seen once. The starting material was CD4+ or CD8+ T cells sorted from blood, obtained in a trial of the OX40 agonist ivuxolimab. Source of these receptors: an adult with an advanced solid tumor such as melanoma, head and neck, liver or kidney cancer.

V usage is TRBV5-6 and J usage is TRBJ2-1; no definite D call. Germline assignment: CDR1 SGHDT and CDR2 YYEEEE. Trimming took 0 bases from V and 8 from J, leaving 9 bases between them. This CDR3 has 13 amino acids. CDR3 nucleotides: TGTGCCAGCAGCTTGGCCAATAGGGATGAGCAGTTCTTC. Translation: CASSLANRDEQFF.

This clone occurred a few times. The chain uses TRBV19 and TRBJ2-7; D possibly corresponds to TRBD1 (8 bases). Germline V gene lookup returns CDR1 LNHDA and CDR2 SQIVND (reference sequence). V was pared by 6 bases and J by 1 base, with 13 bases between. The CDR3 has 14 amino acids. CDR3 DNA sequence: TGTGCCAGTAGAGAACAGGGGGGGTCCTACGAGCAGTACTTC. Its translation is CASREQGGSYEQYF.

The gene calls are TRBV5-8 and TRBJ2-1, with D perhaps matching TRBD1 or TRBD2 (5 bases each). The ends were cut back, 0 bases at V and 4 bases at J, with 14 bases in the middle. The CDR3 loop spans 16 amino acids. Germline V gene data show CDR1 as SGHTS and CDR2 as YDEGEE. As DNA, the CDR3 is TGTGCCAGCAGCTTGGAAGTCGGGGCGTTTTACAATGAGCAGTTCTTC. This encodes CASSLEVGAFYNEQFF.

This clone was picked up one time. The genes are TRBV2 and TRBJ1-1; D remains unclear. The CDR3 extends over 14 amino acids. Germline V gene lookup returns CDR1 SNHLY and CDR2 FYNNEI. V lost 7 bases and J lost 5, with 17 bases in between. CDR3 coding DNA: TGTGCCAGCATCCAAGGACGGGAGAGGACTGAAGCTTTCTTT. Translated, it gives CASIQGRERTEAFF. Full variable domain (rest looked up from reference TRBV2 and TRBJ1-1): EPEVTQTPSHQVTQMGQEVILRCVPISNHLYFYWYRQILGQKVEFLVSFYNNEISEKSEIFDDQFSVERPDGSNFTLKIRSTKLEDSAMYFCASIQGRERTEAFFGQGTRLTVV.

This clone was seen a single time. Sequence at one end of the junction differs from germline and may be a read error. The rearrangement links TRBV6-6 to TRBJ2-5, with a possible D match to TRBD1 (6 bases). Germline assignment: CDR1 MNHNY and CDR2 SVGAGI (reference sequence). The length of the CDR3 is 16 residues. In DNA, the CDR3 is TGTGCCGGCAGTTACTCACCTGCAGGGGCCCAAGAGACCCAGTACTTC. Protein product: CAGSYSPAGAQETQYF.

The rearrangement uses TRBV25-1 and TRBJ1-4; 10 bases are a match to TRBD1. V lost 3 bases to trimming and J lost 5 bases; unmatched junction nucleotides: 3. CDR3 length equals 15 residues. Germline V gives CDR1 MGHDK, CDR2 SYGVNS. The CDR3 spells CASSDLGQGNEKLFF. Here the CDR3 DNA reads TGTGCCAGCAGTGACCTGGGACAGGGGAATGAAAAACTGTTTTTT.

CDR3 DNA: TGTGCCAGCAAAATTAGCGGGGTCCGCTCCTACAATGAGCAGTTCTTC. Protein sequence: CASKISGVRSYNEQFF. The chain couples TRBV2 to TRBJ2-1; TRBD2 agrees at 8 bases. The V segment lost 7 bases and the J segment 0 bases; nucleotides outside the gene matches: 8. The CDR3 has 16 amino acids. CDR1 SNHLY and CDR2 FYNNEI come from the germline V gene.

The chain joins TRBV30 to TRBJ2-5; no clear D gene. This CDR3 contains 12 residues. From germline, CDR1 is GTSNPN and CDR2 SVGIG (reference sequence). Trimming removed 2 bases from V and 4 bases from J, with 8 bases in between. The CDR3 protein is CAWSRVGETQYF. The CDR3 nucleotides are TGTGCCTGGAGTCGGGTGGGAGAGACCCAGTACTTC.

The gene calls are TRBV18 and TRBJ2-5; D perhaps matches TRBD2 (5 bases). CDR3 length: 14 amino acids. The V gene lost 3 bases and the J gene lost 4 bases, with 12 bases spanning the gap. CDR1 KGHSH and CDR2 LQKENI come from the germline V gene. DNA of the CDR3: TGTGCCAGCTCACCTGGTCGGGGTGGAGAGACCCAGTACTTC. Its protein product is CASSPGRGGETQYF.

The chain couples TRBV7-2 to TRBJ2-5; D is ambiguous. Trimming removed 0 bases at V and 5 bases at J, with 4 bases between. Germline CDR1 and CDR2: SGHTA and FQGNSA. The CDR3 contains 12 residues. DNA for the CDR3: TGTGCCAGCAGCTTAGCGCAGGAGACCCAGTACTTC. Its protein is CASSLAQETQYF.

The V call is TRBV6-7, the J call TRBJ1-2; 8 nucleotides match TRBD1. TRBV6-7 is designated an ORF whose function remains uncertain. Trimming cost V 7 bases and J 4 bases; bases outside gene matches: 8. This CDR3 is built from 14 residues. The CDR3 sequence: CASNKDRGSYGYTF. The CDR3 DNA is TGTGCCAGCAACAAAGACAGGGGTAGCTATGGCTACACCTTC.

J is TRBJ2-7 and V is TRBV7-3; TRBD1 agrees at 9 bases. From germline, CDR1 is SGHTA and CDR2 FQGTGA. The CDR3 is made up of 15 amino acids. The V segment lost 1 base and the J segment 3 bases; nucleotides outside the gene matches: 4. The CDR3 region is CASSLMSGQGYEQYF. The CDR3 DNA follows: TGTGCCAGCAGCTTAATGTCGGGACAGGGCTACGAGCAGTACTTC.

This chain connects TRBV30 to TRBJ1-2; D gene unclear. The CDR3 runs to 12 residues. CDR1 is GTSNPN, CDR2 SVGIG, per germline (reference sequence). V was trimmed by 7 bases and J by 2 bases, leaving 11 bases between them. The CDR3 DNA reads as TGTGCCTCCCCCGGGCGCAACTATGGCTACACCTTC. It yields the protein CASPGRNYGYTF.

This clone was detected once. The chain combines TRBV4-3 with TRBJ2-1, with D possibly being TRBD2 (6 bases). V lost 4 bases, J lost 0 bases, and 10 bases lay in between. Germline CDR1 LGHNA, CDR2 YSLEER. This CDR3 spans 15 amino acids. DNA of the CDR3: TGCGCCAGCAGCCGTAGCGGTTCCTCCTACAATGAGCAGTTCTTC. It is translated as CASSRSGSSYNEQFF.

This chain connects TRBV19 to TRBJ2-5; the match to TRBD2 covers 7 bases. CDR1 is LNHDA and CDR2 is SQIVND in the germline V gene (reference sequence). The CDR3 is made up of 16 amino acids. J lost 2 bases, V lost 3 bases, and 9 bases had no gene match. As DNA, the CDR3 is TGTGCCAGTAGTATGGGAGGGACGGACGGTCAAGAGACCCAGTACTTC. Its translation is CASSMGGTDGQETQYF.

The gene calls are TRBV6-5 and TRBJ1-6, with TRBD1 matching 7 bases. The CDR3 has 15 residues. Germline CDR1 MNHEY, CDR2 SVGAGI. Trimming cost V 6 bases and J 9 bases; bases outside gene matches: 11. In DNA form, the CDR3 reads TGTGCCAGCAGGAAACAGGGGCCCGGGGGTTCACCCCTCCACTTT. Its translation: CASRKQGPGGSPLHF.

V and J are TRBV2 and TRBJ2-2; 10 nucleotides line up with TRBD1. Germline V CDR1 and CDR2: SNHLY, FYNNEI. Unmatched junction bases numbered 10, after V lost 5 bases and J lost 4 bases. This CDR3 comprises 17 residues. The CDR3 DNA sequence: TGTGCCAGCAGTAGGGGAATTCGGGACAGGGGCACCGGGGAGCTGTTTTTT. Its protein is CASSRGIRDRGTGELFF.

This chain links TRBV10-3 with TRBJ2-7, with TRBD1 matching over 12 bases. The CDR3 runs to 15 residues. V lost 9 bases and J lost 6; bases outside the gene matches: 12. Germline V gene sequence: CDR1 ENHRY, CDR2 SYGVKD. This chain's CDR3 is CAISSTGTGGGEQYF. CDR3 nucleotide sequence: TGTGCCATTTCGAGTACCGGGACAGGGGGCGGCGAGCAGTACTTC.

The CDR3: CASSDRFPLPSGRDGYTF. The CDR3 bases are TGTGCCAGCAGTGACCGATTCCCCCTTCCATCAGGGAGAGATGGCTACACCTTC. This rearrangement joins TRBV6-4 to TRBJ1-2, with D possibly being TRBD1 (5 bases). CDR3 length: 18 residues. V lost 2 bases to trimming and J lost 6 bases, with 25 bases between them. CDR1 MRHNA and CDR2 SNTAGT come from the germline V gene.

The V and J genes are TRBV4-3 and TRBJ2-4; 7 bases fit TRBD2. V lost 6 bases and J lost 6; bases outside the gene matches: 11. The germline CDR1 and CDR2 sequences are LGHNA and YSLEER. The CDR3 runs to 15 residues. CDR3 DNA sequence: TGCGCCAGCAGTCCCGGGGCCCCGGGGGGAAACATTCAGTACTTC. Translated, it gives CASSPGAPGGNIQYF.

The chain uses TRBV20-1 and TRBJ1-2; no definite D call. V lost 6 bases, J lost 6 bases, and 8 bases lay in between. Germline assignment: CDR1 DFQATT and CDR2 SNEGSKA (reference sequence). The CDR3 has 10 residues. CDR3 loop: CSAEFNGYTF. The CDR3 DNA follows: TGCAGTGCAGAGTTTAATGGCTACACCTTC.

The CDR3 nucleotides read TGTGCCAGCACCCAAACAGGGACTTATGGCTACACCTTC. Protein product: CASTQTGTYGYTF. This rearrangement joins TRBV6-5 to TRBJ1-2; weak D call: TRBD1 (6 bases). V was trimmed by 7 bases and J by 5 bases, leaving 14 bases between them. Germline lookup yields CDR1 MNHEY and CDR2 SVGAGI. This CDR3 is built from 13 residues.

The gene calls are TRBV5-5 and TRBJ2-1, with D perhaps matching TRBD1 (6 bases). The CDR3 is made up of 13 amino acids. Germline lookup yields CDR1 SGHKS and CDR2 YYEKEE (reference sequence). The V and J ends lost 4 bases and 9 bases respectively, with 14 bases between them. CDR3 amino acids: CASSTSQGSEQFF. The CDR3 DNA reads as TGTGCCAGCAGCACCTCCCAGGGGAGTGAGCAGTTCTTC.

V and J are TRBV7-2 and TRBJ2-3; D remains ambiguous. The CDR3 sequence is 14 residues long. The V gene's germline CDR1 is SGHTA and CDR2 FQGNSA. The ends were cut back, 0 bases at V and 5 bases at J, with 9 bases in the middle. The CDR3 region is CASSLAAKRDTQYF. DNA of the CDR3: TGTGCCAGCAGCTTAGCGGCTAAGCGAGATACGCAGTATTTT.

This chain links TRBV7-3 with TRBJ1-6, with 12 bases lining up with TRBD1. The CDR3 spans 16 residues. CDR1 SGHTA and CDR2 FQGTGA come from the germline V gene. V trimming: 6 bases; J trimming: 9 bases; junction bases outside the gene matches: 9. CDR3 loop: CASRSPGQGAGSPLHF. The CDR3 nucleotides are TGTGCCAGCAGGTCACCGGGACAGGGGGCAGGTTCACCCCTCCACTTT. The entire variable domain, with the rest obtained from reference TRBV7-3 and TRBJ1-6, is as follows: GAGVSQTPSNKVTEKGKYVELRCDPISGHTALYWYRQSLGQGPEFLIYFQGTGAADDSGLPNDRFFAVRPEGSVSTLKIQRTERGDSAVYLCASRSPGQGAGSPLHFGNGTRLTVT.

This chain connects TRBV5-1 to TRBJ2-1; TRBD2 might be the D (6 bases). The CDR3 spans 15 residues. The ends were cut back, 0 bases at V and 5 bases at J, with 12 bases in the middle. From germline, CDR1 is SGHRS and CDR2 YFSETQ. The CDR3 spells CASSLAPGTHNEQFF. For the CDR3, the DNA is TGCGCCAGCAGCTTGGCCCCGGGGACTCACAATGAGCAGTTCTTC.

CDR3 coding DNA: TGTGCCAGCAGTGAATCAGTGTTTTCTGGCTACACCTTC. It is translated as CASSESVFSGYTF. The rearrangement joins TRBV2 to TRBJ1-2; D gene ambiguous. V dropped 2 bases and J dropped 7 bases, with 11 bases sitting between them. The length of the CDR3 is 13 residues. Germline CDR1 and CDR2: SNHLY and FYNNEI.

This chain connects TRBV5-4 to TRBJ2-3; TRBD2 aligns across 10 bases. CDR3 size: 17 residues. The V segment lost 2 bases and the J segment 1 base; nucleotides outside the gene matches: 7. CDR1 is SGHNT and CDR2 is YYREEE in the germline V gene (reference sequence). CDR3 protein: CASSFRIAGGRTDTQYF. The DNA of the CDR3 is TGTGCCAGCAGCTTTAGGATAGCGGGGGGCCGCACAGATACGCAGTATTTT.

This clone has more than one count but fewer than ten. Written as DNA, the CDR3 is TGTGCCAGCAGCCAACAGAGGGGGTCCTCCTACGAGCAGTACTTC. Amino acid sequence: CASSQQRGSSYEQYF. This rearrangement joins TRBV4-2 to TRBJ2-7, with a possible D match to TRBD1 (6 bases). The V end lost 2 bases, the J end lost 0 bases, and 11 bases lay between the germline ends. The CDR3 is made up of 15 amino acids. CDR1 and CDR2 from the germline V gene are LGHNA and YNFKEQ.

In DNA form, the CDR3 reads TGTGCCAGCAGCGAAGCCCTAGCGGGGTACAATGAGCAGTTCTTC. Translating it yields CASSEALAGYNEQFF. J is TRBJ2-1 and V is TRBV7-2; 9 bases match TRBD2. Germline CDR1 is SGHTA and CDR2 is FQGNSA. This CDR3 comprises 15 residues. Trimming removed 5 bases from V and 4 bases from J; junction bases left unmatched: 6.